The sequence of this T cell receptor beta chain was determined in a study of blood T cell repertoires in COVID-19. The wider study: COVID-19 samples from acute and convalescent phases originated in the United States, Italy and Spain. T cells, B-cell-depleted T cells, or PBMCs supplied cDNA or gDNA.

J was trimmed by 4 bases and V by 3 bases; bases with no gene match: 4. The CDR3 totals 14 residues. Germline V lookup: CDR1 SGHRS, CDR2 YFSETQ. Authors' methods: Reference gene primer amplification in the assay estimated nucleated cell counts. TCRdb keeps only in-frame clones here, not all; method: immunoSEQ multiplex PCR. That table supplies the V and J calls and clone size; D and trimming were determined from the DNA. The sample lists approximately 240,000 clones, roughly 82% seen once, with 4.9% in the top ten. The J gene is TRBJ2-3, the V gene TRBV5-1, with 8 bases that match TRBD2. The receptor's source is a woman aged 80 or over with active or convalescent COVID-19. Input material: peripheral blood. The CDR3 region has the DNA TGCGCCAGCAGCTCGGGAGGGAGGGCAGATACGCAGTATTTT. Amino acids: CASSSGGRADTQYF.